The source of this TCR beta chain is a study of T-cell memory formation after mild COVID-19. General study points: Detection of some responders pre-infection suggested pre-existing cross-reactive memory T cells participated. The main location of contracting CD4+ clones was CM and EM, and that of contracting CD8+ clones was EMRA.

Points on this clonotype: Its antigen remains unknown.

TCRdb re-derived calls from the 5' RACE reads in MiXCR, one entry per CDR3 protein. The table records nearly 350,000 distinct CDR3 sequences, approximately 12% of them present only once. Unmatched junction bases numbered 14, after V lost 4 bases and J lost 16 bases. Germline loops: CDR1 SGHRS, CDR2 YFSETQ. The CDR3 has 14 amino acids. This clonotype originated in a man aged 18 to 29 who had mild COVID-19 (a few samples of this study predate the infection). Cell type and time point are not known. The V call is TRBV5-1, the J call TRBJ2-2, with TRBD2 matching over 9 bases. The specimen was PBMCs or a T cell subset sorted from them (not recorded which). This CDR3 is CASSPEGRGGLPFF. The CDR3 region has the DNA TGCGCCAGCAGCCCCGAAGGGCGGGGGGGCTTGCCGTTTTTT. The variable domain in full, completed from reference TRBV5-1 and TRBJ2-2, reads KAGVTQTPRYLIKTRGQQVTLSCSPISGHRSVSWYQQTPGQGLQFLFEYFSETQRNKGNFPGRFSGRQFSNSRSEMNVSTLELGDSALYLCASSPEGRGGLPFFGEGSRLTVL.